This entry lists 32 T cell receptor beta chains sequenced from one sample in a study of cytomegalovirus exposure and HLA in healthy donors. It was with 60 Vbeta and 13 Jbeta primers that the PCR ran. TCRdb's copy holds only in-frame clones and misses some; the assay was immunoSEQ multiplex PCR. The sample yields some 150,000 clones, roughly 80% seen once. Sequencing used PBMCs. These receptors were collected from a female donor in good health and CMV-seronegative.

V is TRBV28 and J is TRBJ1-2; D gene unclear. CDR1 and CDR2 (germline): MDHEN, SYDVKM. The CDR3 runs to 14 residues. The V end was cut by 4 bases, the J end by 3 bases, with 12 bases between. The CDR3 is CASSYDTSHYGYTF. The CDR3, as DNA: TGTGCCAGCAGTTATGACACCTCTCACTATGGCTACACCTTC.

This chain joins TRBV19 and TRBJ1-2, with TRBD1 identical over 8 bases. V shed 7 bases, J shed 6 bases, and the junction held 13 bases outside the gene matches. Per the germline V gene, CDR1 is LNHDA and CDR2 is SQIVND (reference sequence). The CDR3 contains 15 residues. The CDR3 nucleotides are TGTGCCAGTACAATAACCAGGACAGGGCCTAATGGCTACACCTTC. Encoded protein: CASTITRTGPNGYTF.

The rearrangement joins TRBV28 to TRBJ2-7, with a tentative D call TRBD2 (6 bases). Deletions cut 6 bases from V and 1 base from J, with 16 bases between. The V gene's germline CDR1 is MDHEN and CDR2 SYDVKM. The CDR3 totals 15 residues. The CDR3 spells CASSPYTGGSYEQYF. The CDR3 DNA follows: TGTGCCAGCAGCCCCTACACTGGGGGGTCCTACGAGCAGTACTTC. The complete variable domain, with remaining parts taken from reference TRBV28 and TRBJ2-7, reads DVKVTQSSRYLVKRTGEKVFLECVQDMDHENMFWYRQDPGLGLRLIYFSYDVKMKEKGDIPEGYSVSREKKERFSLILESASTNQTSMYLCASSPYTGGSYEQYFGPGTRLTVT.

This chain links TRBV28 with TRBJ1-1; no clear D. The germline CDR1 and CDR2 sequences are MDHEN and SYDVKM. CDR3 length: 11 residues. Trimming cost V 3 bases and J 8 bases, with 7 bases left between them. CDR3 amino acids: CASSFLEEAFF. The CDR3 DNA sequence: TGTGCCAGCAGTTTTCTGGAGGAAGCTTTCTTT.

The chain uses TRBV19 and TRBJ2-7, with D perhaps matching TRBD1 (5 bases). Germline V gene data show CDR1 as LNHDA and CDR2 as SQIVND (reference sequence). The CDR3 length is 13 residues. V was pared by 6 bases and J by 6 bases, with 15 bases between. Here the CDR3 DNA reads TGTGCCAGTAGCCCCCAAGCTGGGGCCGAGCAGTACTTC. It codes for CASSPQAGAEQYF.

This clone was found once. J is TRBJ1-1 and V is TRBV11-1, with 9 bases matching TRBD1. Germline-derived CDR1 and CDR2 are SGHAT and FQDESV (reference sequence). The CDR3 spans 15 residues. Trimming at V came to 5 bases and at J to 10 bases, leaving 14 bases not matched to a gene. The CDR3 here is CASSTRQGVEGIAFF. Written as DNA, the CDR3 is TGTGCCAGCAGCACCCGACAGGGGGTTGAAGGAATAGCTTTCTTT.

The V and J genes are TRBV6-1 and TRBJ1-2, with 8 bases identical to TRBD1. With 2 bases clipped from V and 5 bases from J, the junction kept 4 bases outside the gene matches. The CDR3 consists of 14 residues. CDR1 is MNHNS and CDR2 is SASEGT in the germline V gene. In nucleotides, the CDR3 is TGTGCCAGCAGTGAACTGGACAGGGCTTATGGCTACACCTTC. Protein: CASSELDRAYGYTF.

The gene calls are TRBV18 and TRBJ1-1; 8 bases line up with TRBD1. This CDR3 comprises 15 residues. The V gene's germline CDR1 is KGHSH and CDR2 LQKENI. The V segment lost 2 bases and the J segment 3 bases; nucleotides outside the gene matches: 5. CDR3 DNA: TGTGCCAGCTCACCAGACAGGGGAGCGGACACTGAAGCTTTCTTT. It codes for CASSPDRGADTEAFF. The full variable domain, in which reference TRBV18 and TRBJ1-1 provide the parts outside the CDR3, is NAGVMQNPRHLVRRRGQEARLRCSPMKGHSHVYWYRQLPEEGLKFMVYLQKENIIDESGMPKERFSAEFPKEGPSILRIQQVVRGDSAAYFCASSPDRGADTEAFFGQGTRLTVV.

The V call is TRBV5-1, the J call TRBJ2-1, with 9 bases aligning to TRBD2. The CDR3 is made up of 15 amino acids. V was clipped by 7 bases and J by 6 bases; unmatched bases: 11. Germline V gene data show CDR1 as SGHRS and CDR2 as YFSETQ. CDR3 amino acids: CASYYSGSAPNEQFF. CDR3 nucleotides: TGCGCCAGCTATTATAGCGGGAGTGCTCCCAATGAGCAGTTCTTC.

The V call is TRBV2, the J call TRBJ1-2; D is uncertain. Deletions cut 2 bases from V and 7 bases from J, with 8 bases between. Germline V lookup: CDR1 SNHLY, CDR2 FYNNEI. This CDR3 is 12 amino acids long. CDR3 residues: CASSESGGGYTF. DNA of the CDR3: TGTGCCAGCAGTGAAAGTGGAGGTGGCTACACCTTC.

This clone was detected a few times. The chain uses TRBV29-1 and TRBJ1-2; possibly TRBD1 for D (6 bases). The CDR3 consists of 14 residues. Trimming took 1 base from V and 4 from J, leaving 13 bases between them. CDR1 and CDR2 from the germline V gene are SQVTM and ANQGSEA. In nucleotides, the CDR3 is TGCAGCGTTGAAGTAGCAGGGGCCCCCTATGGCTACACCTTC. Residues: CSVEVAGAPYGYTF.

The rearrangement uses TRBV4-3 and TRBJ2-2, with TRBD1 identical over 8 bases. With 0 bases clipped from V and 5 bases from J, the junction kept 2 bases outside the gene matches. The germline CDR1 and CDR2 sequences are LGHNA and YSLEER. This CDR3 has 15 residues. The DNA for the CDR3 is TGCGCCAGCAGCCAAGAGGACAGGGCAACCGGGGAGCTGTTTTTT. Its protein product is CASSQEDRATGELFF.

V and J are TRBV7-9 and TRBJ1-1; tentatively, D is TRBD1 (5 bases). The V and J ends lost 4 bases and 10 bases respectively, with 10 bases between them. The V gene's germline CDR1 is SEHNR and CDR2 FQNEAQ (reference sequence). The CDR3 spans 11 residues. The CDR3 here is CASSSQGRAFF. The CDR3 DNA reads as TGTGCCAGCAGCTCTCAGGGAAGAGCTTTCTTT.

This chain uses TRBV7-2 with TRBJ2-1; 10 bases match TRBD2. This CDR3 region has 17 residues. After removal of 2 bases from V and 5 bases from J, the junction contained 9 bases not matched to a gene. From germline, CDR1 is SGHTA and CDR2 FQGNSA. The CDR3 loop is CASSLKARLAGDNEQFF. CDR3 nucleotides: TGTGCCAGCAGCTTAAAAGCGCGGCTAGCGGGGGACAATGAGCAGTTCTTC.

V is TRBV7-6 and J is TRBJ1-1, with 7 nucleotides matching TRBD1. The CDR3 length is 15 residues. Germline-derived CDR1 and CDR2 are SGHVS and FNYEAQ. After removal of 1 base from V and 4 bases from J, the junction contained 6 bases not matched to a gene. The chain's CDR3 is CASSLGRQGGTEAFF. As DNA, the CDR3 is TGTGCCAGCAGCTTAGGACGACAGGGAGGCACTGAAGCTTTCTTT.

This clone was seen more than once but under ten times. The CDR3 nucleotides are TGCGCCAGCAGCTTGGAACTAGCGGGGGACTACAATGAGCAGTTCTTC. It specifies CASSLELAGDYNEQFF. This chain uses TRBV5-1 with TRBJ2-1; 11 bases fit TRBD2. From germline, CDR1 is SGHRS and CDR2 YFSETQ. CDR3 size: 16 residues. The J segment lost 3 bases and the V segment lost 0 bases, leaving 2 bases of the junction unmatched.

V usage is TRBV7-6 and J usage is TRBJ2-5, with TRBD2 matching over 10 bases. The V gene's germline CDR1 is SGHVS and CDR2 FNYEAQ. After removal of 5 bases from V and 13 bases from J, the junction contained 10 bases not matched to a gene. The CDR3 is made up of 13 amino acids. The CDR3 sequence: CASSQTTRTSGYF. The CDR3 DNA follows: TGTGCCAGCAGCCAAACCACCCGGACTAGCGGGTACTTC.

The chain uses TRBV30 and TRBJ2-5, with TRBD2 matching 7 bases. Unmatched junction bases numbered 8, after V lost 1 base and J lost 3 bases. The germline V gene encodes CDR1 GTSNPN and CDR2 SVGIG (reference sequence). The CDR3 has 15 residues. CDR3 sequence: CAWSEVGGGEETQYF. Written as DNA, the CDR3 is TGTGCCTGGAGTGAGGTGGGGGGGGGTGAAGAGACCCAGTACTTC.

The rearrangement joins TRBV6-6 to TRBJ2-1, with 7 nucleotides matching TRBD2. The V and J ends lost 0 bases and 15 bases, in that order; junction bases with no gene match: 8. This CDR3 contains 13 residues. Germline V gene data show CDR1 as MNHNY and CDR2 as SVGAGI (reference sequence). The CDR3 loop reads CASSYSGLAAPFF. The CDR3 DNA reads TGTGCCAGCAGTTACTCGGGGCTAGCGGCTCCGTTCTTC.

This clone showed up just a few times. The J gene is TRBJ2-1, the V gene TRBV7-2; D unresolved. V lost 0 bases, J lost 3 bases, and 3 bases lay in between. Germline loops: CDR1 SGHTA, CDR2 FQGNSA. This CDR3 has 13 amino acids. The CDR3 reads CASSLASYNEQFF. DNA for the CDR3: TGTGCCAGCAGCTTAGCCAGCTACAATGAGCAGTTCTTC.

This chain joins TRBV6-1 and TRBJ1-4; 8 bases line up with TRBD1. Germline loops: CDR1 MNHNS, CDR2 SASEGT. The CDR3 is 15 amino acids. The V and J ends lost 1 base and 7 bases, in that order; junction bases with no gene match: 5. CDR3 coding DNA: TGTGCCAGCAGTGAAGGGACAGGGATTCGTGAAAAACTGTTTTTT. Residues: CASSEGTGIREKLFF.

The genes are TRBV14 and TRBJ1-3; weak D call: TRBD1 (6 bases). Per the germline V gene, CDR1 is SGHDN and CDR2 is FVKESK. CDR3 length: 15 residues. The V and J ends lost 4 bases and 2 bases respectively, with 12 bases between them. In DNA, the CDR3 is TGTGCCAGCAGCCGGGACATTGGTCCTGGAAACACCATATATTTT. Translating it yields CASSRDIGPGNTIYF.

The chain combines TRBV7-6 with TRBJ2-5; no clear D. The J call may be wrong; the DNA end is better matched by TRBJ2-7. The CDR3 is made up of 15 amino acids. Germline V CDR1 and CDR2: SGHVS, FNYEAQ. The CDR3: CASSLDSPRSYEQYF. CDR3 bases: TGTGCCAGCAGCTTAGACAGTCCCCGCTCCTACGAGCAGTACTTC.

This clone is a singleton in its sample. The chain uses TRBV6-5 and TRBJ1-1; 9 bases are a match to TRBD1. This CDR3 comprises 14 residues. Looked up from germline, CDR1 is MNHEY and CDR2 is SVGAGI. J lost 2 bases, V lost 6 bases, and 4 bases had no gene match. For the CDR3, the DNA is TGTGCCAGCAGATGGACAGGGGCTAACACTGAAGCTTTCTTT. It encodes CASRWTGANTEAFF.

The CDR3 is CASSWGLAGVYEQYF. Written as DNA, the CDR3 is TGTGCCAGCAGTTGGGGGTTAGCGGGGGTCTACGAGCAGTACTTC. V gene TRBV27 combines with J gene TRBJ2-5, with 9 bases identical to TRBD2. The DNA end is a closer match to TRBJ2-7, so the J assignment may be wrong. In germline, CDR1 is MNHEY, CDR2 SMNVEV (reference sequence). There are 15 residues in the CDR3.

With respect to this clone: The same CDR3 is also encoded by other DNA sequences in this sample. This chain links TRBV27 with TRBJ1-3; D not certain. V gave up 3 bases and J gave up 2 bases, with 8 bases separating them. Germline V lookup: CDR1 MNHEY, CDR2 SMNVEV (reference sequence). The CDR3 is made up of 14 amino acids. This chain's CDR3 is CASSLSGAGNTIYF. The CDR3 region has the DNA TGTGCCAGCAGTTTGTCCGGGGCTGGAAACACCATATATTTT.

This rearrangement joins TRBV29-1 to TRBJ2-1; 7 nucleotides align to TRBD2. The CDR3 loop spans 15 amino acids. V shed 2 bases, J shed 4 bases, and the junction held 8 bases outside the gene matches. The germline V gene has CDR1 SQVTM and CDR2 ANQGSEA. This chain's CDR3 is CSVERLGGGYNEQFF. CDR3 sequence (DNA): TGCAGCGTTGAACGGTTGGGCGGGGGTTACAATGAGCAGTTCTTC.

The J gene is TRBJ1-6, the V gene TRBV30; D might be TRBD1 (6 bases). Germline V lookup: CDR1 GTSNPN, CDR2 SVGIG (reference sequence). The V and J ends lost 0 bases and 9 bases respectively, with 6 bases between them. The CDR3 is made up of 12 amino acids. The CDR3 sequence is CAWSVQGSPLHF. Written as DNA, the CDR3 is TGTGCCTGGAGTGTACAGGGTTCACCCCTCCACTTT.

The rearrangement joins TRBV18 to TRBJ1-1; 8 nucleotides agree with TRBD1. Trimming at V came to 0 bases and at J to 5 bases, leaving 8 bases not matched to a gene. Germline CDR1 and CDR2: KGHSH and LQKENI. The CDR3 runs 16 residues. CDR3 in amino acids: CASSPPTGARKTEAFF. The DNA of the CDR3 is TGTGCCAGCTCACCACCGACAGGGGCCAGGAAGACTGAAGCTTTCTTT.

This clone was counted a few times. The chain combines TRBV6-1 with TRBJ2-3; D might be TRBD2 (6 bases). Trimming stripped 3 bases from V and 6 bases from J, with 25 bases between. This CDR3 has 18 amino acids. Germline assignment: CDR1 MNHNS and CDR2 SASEGT. The CDR3 protein is CASSEVLVPTRSGDTQYF. The CDR3 DNA sequence: TGTGCCAGCAGTGAGGTTTTAGTCCCAACACGCAGCGGGGATACGCAGTATTTT.

CDR3 nucleotides: TGTGCCAGCAGCTCGGACCGATTACAGGGGGCTTTTCACGATTCACCCCTCCACTTT. It translates to CASSSDRLQGAFHDSPLHF. The V call is TRBV5-6, the J call TRBJ1-6; 9 positions agree with TRBD1. CDR1 and CDR2 from the germline V gene are SGHDT and YYEEEE. The CDR3 loop spans 19 amino acids. Trimming took 3 bases from V and 8 from J; bases not matched to a gene: 18.

In nucleotides, the CDR3 is TGCGCCAGCAGATGGGACAGAACTTATGGCTACACCTTC. Translating it yields CASRWDRTYGYTF. The chain is built from TRBV10-1 and TRBJ1-2; 7 bases are shared with TRBD1. The germline gives CDR1 WNHNN, CDR2 SYGVQD (reference sequence). This CDR3 spans 13 amino acids. After removal of 6 bases from V and 5 bases from J, the junction contained 6 bases not matched to a gene.